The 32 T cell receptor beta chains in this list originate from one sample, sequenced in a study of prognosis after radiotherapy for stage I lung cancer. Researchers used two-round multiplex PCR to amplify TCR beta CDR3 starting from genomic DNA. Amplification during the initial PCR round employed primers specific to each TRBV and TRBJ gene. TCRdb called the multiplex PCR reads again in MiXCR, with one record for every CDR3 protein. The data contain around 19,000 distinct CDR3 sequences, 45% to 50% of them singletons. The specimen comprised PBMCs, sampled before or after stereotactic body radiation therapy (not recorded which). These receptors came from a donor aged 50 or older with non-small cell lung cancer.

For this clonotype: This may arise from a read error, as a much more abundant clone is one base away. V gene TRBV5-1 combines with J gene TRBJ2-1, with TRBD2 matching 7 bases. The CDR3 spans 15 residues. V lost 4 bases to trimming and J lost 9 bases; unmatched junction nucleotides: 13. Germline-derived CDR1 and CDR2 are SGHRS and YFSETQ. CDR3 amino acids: CASSTGLRGVLEQFF. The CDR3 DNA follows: TGCGCCAGCAGCACTGGTCTCCGGGGGGTACTTGAGCAGTTCTTC.

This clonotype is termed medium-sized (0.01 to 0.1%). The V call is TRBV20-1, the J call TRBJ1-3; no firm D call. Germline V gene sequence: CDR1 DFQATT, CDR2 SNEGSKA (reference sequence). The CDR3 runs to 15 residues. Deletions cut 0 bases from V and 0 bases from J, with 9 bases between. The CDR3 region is CSARDRISSGNTIYF. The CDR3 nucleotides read TGCAGTGCTAGAGACAGAATTAGCTCTGGAAACACCATATATTTT.

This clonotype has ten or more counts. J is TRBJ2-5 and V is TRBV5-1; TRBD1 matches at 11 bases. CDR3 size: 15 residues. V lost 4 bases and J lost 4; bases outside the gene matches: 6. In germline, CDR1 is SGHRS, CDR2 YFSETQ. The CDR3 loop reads CASSPGGTGGETQYF. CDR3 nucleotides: TGCGCCAGCAGCCCGGGGGGGACAGGGGGAGAGACCCAGTACTTC.

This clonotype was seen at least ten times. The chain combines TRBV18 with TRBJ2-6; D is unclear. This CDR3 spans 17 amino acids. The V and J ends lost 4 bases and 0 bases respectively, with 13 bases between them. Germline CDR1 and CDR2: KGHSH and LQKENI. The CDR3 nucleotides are TGTGCCAGCTCACAATCGTCGGCCTTCTCTGGGGCCAACGTCCTGACTTTC. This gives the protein CASSQSSAFSGANVLTF.

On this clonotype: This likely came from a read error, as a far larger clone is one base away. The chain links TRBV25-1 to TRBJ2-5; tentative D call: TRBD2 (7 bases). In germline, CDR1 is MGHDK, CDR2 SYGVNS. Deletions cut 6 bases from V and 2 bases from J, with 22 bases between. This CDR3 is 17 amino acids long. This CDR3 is CASSLGLGGGEQETQYF. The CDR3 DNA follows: TGTGCCAGCAGCTTGGGGCTGGGGGGGGGCGAGCAAGAGACCCAGTACTTC.

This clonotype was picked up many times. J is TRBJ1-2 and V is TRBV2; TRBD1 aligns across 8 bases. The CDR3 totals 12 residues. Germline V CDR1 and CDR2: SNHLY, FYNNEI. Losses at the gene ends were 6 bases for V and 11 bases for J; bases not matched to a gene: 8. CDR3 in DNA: TGTGCCAGCAGGACAGGGGAGAAAGGGTACACCTTC. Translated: CASRTGEKGYTF.

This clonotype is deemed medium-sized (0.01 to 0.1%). CDR3 loop: CASSQKSSYNEQFF. Written as DNA, the CDR3 is TGTGCCAGCAGTCAGAAAAGCTCCTACAATGAGCAGTTCTTC. The V and J genes are TRBV6-1 and TRBJ2-1, with D uncertain. Germline V lookup: CDR1 MNHNS, CDR2 SASEGT. The CDR3 length is 14 residues. Trimming took 5 bases from V and 0 from J, leaving 8 bases between them.

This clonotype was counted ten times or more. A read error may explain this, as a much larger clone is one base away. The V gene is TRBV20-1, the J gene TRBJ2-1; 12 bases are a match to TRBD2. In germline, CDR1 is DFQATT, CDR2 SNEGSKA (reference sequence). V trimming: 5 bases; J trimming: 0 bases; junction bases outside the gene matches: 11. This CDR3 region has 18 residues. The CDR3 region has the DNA TGCAGTGCTGAGACTAGCGGGAGTTTCTCGAGCTCCTACAATGAGCAGTTCTTC. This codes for CSAETSGSFSSSYNEQFF.

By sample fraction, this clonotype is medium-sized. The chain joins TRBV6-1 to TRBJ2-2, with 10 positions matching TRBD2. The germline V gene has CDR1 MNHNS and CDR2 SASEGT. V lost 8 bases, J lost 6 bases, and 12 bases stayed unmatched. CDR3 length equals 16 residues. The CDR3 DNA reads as TGTGCCAGCTGGATGGCTAGCGGGAGTTTGCCCGGGGAGCTGTTTTTT. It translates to CASWMASGSLPGELFF.

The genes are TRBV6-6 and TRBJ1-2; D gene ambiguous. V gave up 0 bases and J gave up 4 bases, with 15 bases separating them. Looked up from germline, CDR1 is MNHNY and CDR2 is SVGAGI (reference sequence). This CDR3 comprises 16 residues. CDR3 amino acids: CASSYSTGQMGYGYTF. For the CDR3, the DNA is TGTGCCAGCAGTTACTCGACGGGCCAAATGGGCTATGGCTACACCTTC.

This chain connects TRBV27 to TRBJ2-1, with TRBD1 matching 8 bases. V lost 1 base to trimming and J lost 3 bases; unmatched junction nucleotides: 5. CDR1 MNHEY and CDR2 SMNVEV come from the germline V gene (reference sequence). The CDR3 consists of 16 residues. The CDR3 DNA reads TGTGCCAGCAGTTTATGGGACAGGCGAAACTACAATGAGCAGTTCTTC. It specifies CASSLWDRRNYNEQFF.

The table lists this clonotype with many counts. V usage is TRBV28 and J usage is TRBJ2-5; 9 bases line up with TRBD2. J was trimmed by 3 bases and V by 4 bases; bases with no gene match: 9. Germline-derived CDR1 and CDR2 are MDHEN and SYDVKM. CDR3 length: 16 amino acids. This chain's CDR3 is CASSSIAGARKETQYF. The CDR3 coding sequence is TGTGCCAGCAGTTCAATAGCGGGAGCGAGAAAAGAGACCCAGTACTTC.

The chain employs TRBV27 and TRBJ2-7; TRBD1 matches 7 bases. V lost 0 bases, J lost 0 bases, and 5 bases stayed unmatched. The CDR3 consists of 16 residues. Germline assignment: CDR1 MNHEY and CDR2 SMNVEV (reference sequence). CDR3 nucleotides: TGTGCCAGCAGTTTATCGATGGGACAGAACTCCTACGAGCAGTACTTC. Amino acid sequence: CASSLSMGQNSYEQYF.

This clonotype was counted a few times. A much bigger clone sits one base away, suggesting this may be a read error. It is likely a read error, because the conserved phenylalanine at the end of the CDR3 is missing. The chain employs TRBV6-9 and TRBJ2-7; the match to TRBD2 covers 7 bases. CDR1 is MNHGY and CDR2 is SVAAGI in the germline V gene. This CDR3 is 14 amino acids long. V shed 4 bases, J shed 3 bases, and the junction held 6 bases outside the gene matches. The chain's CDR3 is CASSSEGGLYEQYS. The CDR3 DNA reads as TGTGCCAGCAGTTCCGAGGGAGGGCTCTACGAGCAGTACTCC.

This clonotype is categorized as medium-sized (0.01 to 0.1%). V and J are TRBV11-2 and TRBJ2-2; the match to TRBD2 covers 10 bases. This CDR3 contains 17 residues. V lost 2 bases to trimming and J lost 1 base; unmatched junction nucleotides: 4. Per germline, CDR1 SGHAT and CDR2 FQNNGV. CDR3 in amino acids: CASSLFRLAGNTGELFF. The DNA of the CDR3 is TGTGCCAGCAGCTTATTTCGACTAGCGGGGAACACCGGGGAGCTGTTTTTT.

The CDR3 DNA is TGTGCCAGCACCAACGTTCAGTCCTACACCTTC. Residues: CASTNVQSYTF. The gene calls are TRBV28 and TRBJ1-2; no clear D. The CDR3 loop spans 11 amino acids. V lost 7 bases and J lost 10, with 13 bases in between. CDR1 MDHEN and CDR2 SYDVKM come from the germline V gene.

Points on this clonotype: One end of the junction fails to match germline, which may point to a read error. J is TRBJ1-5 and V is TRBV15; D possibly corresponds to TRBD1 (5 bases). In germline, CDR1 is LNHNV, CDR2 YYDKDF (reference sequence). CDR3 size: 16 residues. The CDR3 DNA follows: TGCGCCACCAGCAGAGAGGCAGGGTTCCTCAATCAGCCCCAGCATTTT. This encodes CATSREAGFLNQPQHF.

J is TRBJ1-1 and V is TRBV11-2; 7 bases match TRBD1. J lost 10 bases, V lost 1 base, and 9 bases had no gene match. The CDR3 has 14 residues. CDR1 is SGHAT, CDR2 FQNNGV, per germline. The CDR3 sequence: CASSLGFRRGGAFF. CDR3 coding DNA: TGTGCCAGCAGCTTAGGATTTCGCAGGGGGGGAGCTTTCTTT.

The DNA for the CDR3 is TGTGCCATCACCCCCGGAAGGGGTGGAAACACCATATATTTT. Its protein product is CAITPGRGGNTIYF. The genes are TRBV6-2 or TRBV6-3 and TRBJ1-3; D perhaps matches TRBD1 (5 bases). Germline CDR1 reads MNHEY; CDR2 reads SVGEGT. Trimming removed 10 bases from V and 3 bases from J, with 16 bases in between. CDR3 length: 14 residues.

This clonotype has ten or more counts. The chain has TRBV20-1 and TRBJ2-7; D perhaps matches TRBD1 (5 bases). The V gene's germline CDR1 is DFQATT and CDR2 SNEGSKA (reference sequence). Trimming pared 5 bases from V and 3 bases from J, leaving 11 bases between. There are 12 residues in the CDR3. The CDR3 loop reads CSAFQGVYEQYF. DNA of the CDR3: TGCAGTGCTTTCCAGGGTGTCTACGAGCAGTACTTC.

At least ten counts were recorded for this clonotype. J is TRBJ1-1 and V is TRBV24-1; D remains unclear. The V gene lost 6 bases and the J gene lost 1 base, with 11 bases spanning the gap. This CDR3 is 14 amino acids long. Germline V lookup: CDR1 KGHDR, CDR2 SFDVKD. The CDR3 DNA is TGTGCCACCAGTTCAGGACCCTCGAACACTGAAGCTTTCTTT. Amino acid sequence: CATSSGPSNTEAFF.

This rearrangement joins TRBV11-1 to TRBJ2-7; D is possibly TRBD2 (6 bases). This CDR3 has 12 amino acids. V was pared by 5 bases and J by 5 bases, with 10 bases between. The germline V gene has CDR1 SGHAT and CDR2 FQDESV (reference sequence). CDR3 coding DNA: TGTGCCAGCAGCCCCGGGAGTAACGAGCAGTACTTC. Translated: CASSPGSNEQYF. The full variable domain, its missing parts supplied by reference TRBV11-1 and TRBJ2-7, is EAEVAQSPRYKITEKSQAVAFWCDPISGHATLYWYRQILGQGPELLVQFQDESVVDDSQLPKDRFSAERLKGVDSTLKIQPAELGDSAMYLCASSPGSNEQYFGPGTRLTVT.

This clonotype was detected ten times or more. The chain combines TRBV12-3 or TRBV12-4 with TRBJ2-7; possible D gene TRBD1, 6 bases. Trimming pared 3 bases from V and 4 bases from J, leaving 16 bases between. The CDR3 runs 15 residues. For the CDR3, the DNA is TGTGCCAGCAGTTTGGGTCAGGGACAAAGGTACGAGCAGTACTTC. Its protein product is CASSLGQGQRYEQYF.

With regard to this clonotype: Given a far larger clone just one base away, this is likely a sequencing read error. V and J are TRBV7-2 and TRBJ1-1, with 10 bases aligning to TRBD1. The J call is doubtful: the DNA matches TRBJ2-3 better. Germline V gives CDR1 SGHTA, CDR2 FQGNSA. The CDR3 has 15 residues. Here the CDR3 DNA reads TGTGCCAGCAGCTTAGACGGGACAGGGGTTGATACGCAGTATTTT. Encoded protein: CASSLDGTGVDTQYF.

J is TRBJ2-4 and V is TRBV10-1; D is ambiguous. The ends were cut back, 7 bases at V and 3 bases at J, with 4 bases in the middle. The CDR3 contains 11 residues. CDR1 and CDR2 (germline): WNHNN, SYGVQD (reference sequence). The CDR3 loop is CASTLKNIQYF. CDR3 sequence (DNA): TGCGCCAGCACCCTCAAAAACATTCAGTACTTC.

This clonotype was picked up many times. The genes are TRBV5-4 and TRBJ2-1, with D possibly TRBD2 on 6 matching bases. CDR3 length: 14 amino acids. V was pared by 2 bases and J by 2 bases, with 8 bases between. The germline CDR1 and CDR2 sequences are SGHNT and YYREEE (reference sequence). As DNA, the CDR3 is TGTGCCAGCAGCTTTCGACTAGCCTACAATGAGCAGTTCTTC. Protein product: CASSFRLAYNEQFF.

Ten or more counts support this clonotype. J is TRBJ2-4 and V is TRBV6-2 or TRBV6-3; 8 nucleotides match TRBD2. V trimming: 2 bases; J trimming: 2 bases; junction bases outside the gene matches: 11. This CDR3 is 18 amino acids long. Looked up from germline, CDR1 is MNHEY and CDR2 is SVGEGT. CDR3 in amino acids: CASSYEQSGSLTKNIQYF. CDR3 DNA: TGTGCCAGCAGTTACGAACAAAGCGGGAGTCTGACCAAAAACATTCAGTACTTC.

The CDR3 sequence is CASSPSGRNTGELFF. The CDR3 coding sequence is TGCGCCAGCAGCCCTAGCGGGAGGAACACCGGGGAGCTGTTTTTT. The chain links TRBV4-1 to TRBJ2-2; 10 nucleotides match TRBD2. The CDR3 runs to 15 residues. Unmatched junction bases numbered 0, after V lost 4 bases and J lost 1 base. Germline CDR1 is MGHRA and CDR2 is YSYEKL.

The CDR3, as DNA: TGTGCCAGCAGCCTTGCGATCACCTACGAGCAGTACTTC. Residues: CASSLAITYEQYF. The chain couples TRBV7-2 to TRBJ2-7; no firm D call. V lost 5 bases, J lost 2 bases, and 10 bases lay in between. Germline lookup yields CDR1 SGHTA and CDR2 FQGNSA. The CDR3 spans 13 residues.

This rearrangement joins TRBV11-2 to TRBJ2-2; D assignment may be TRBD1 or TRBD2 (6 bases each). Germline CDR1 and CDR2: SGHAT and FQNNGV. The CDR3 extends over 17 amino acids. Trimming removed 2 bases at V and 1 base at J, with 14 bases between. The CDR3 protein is CASSLISGAGNTGELFF. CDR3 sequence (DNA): TGTGCCAGCAGCTTAATATCGGGGGCGGGGAACACCGGGGAGCTGTTTTTT.

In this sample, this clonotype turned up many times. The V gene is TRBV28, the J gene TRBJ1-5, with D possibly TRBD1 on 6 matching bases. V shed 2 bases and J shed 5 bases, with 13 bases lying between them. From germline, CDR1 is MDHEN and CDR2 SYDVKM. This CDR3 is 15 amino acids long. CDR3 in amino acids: CASSLVRGFHQPQHF. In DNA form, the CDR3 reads TGTGCCAGCAGTTTAGTCAGGGGCTTCCATCAGCCCCAGCATTTT.

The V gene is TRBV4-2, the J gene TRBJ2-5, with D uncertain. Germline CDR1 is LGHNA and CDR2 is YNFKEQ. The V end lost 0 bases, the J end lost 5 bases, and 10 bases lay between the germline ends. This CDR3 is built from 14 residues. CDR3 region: CASSQDHGRETQYF. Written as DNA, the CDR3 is TGTGCCAGCAGCCAAGATCACGGTCGGGAGACCCAGTACTTC.